Below are 23 T cell receptor beta chains sequenced from a single sample in a study of T cell responses to AZD1222 COVID-19 vaccine. The data were produced by immunoSEQ multiplex PCR, yet TCRdb's version contains in-frame clones alone and is incomplete. The sample consists of some 56,000 clones, 80% to 90% of them appearing once. The sample was peripheral blood, taken on day 0 of AZD1222 vaccination. These TCRs come from an adult in good health.

This clone has only a few counts. J is TRBJ2-1 and V is TRBV2; the D gene is possibly TRBD1 (6 bases). There are 13 residues in the CDR3. CDR1 SNHLY and CDR2 FYNNEI come from the germline V gene. Deletions cut 8 bases from V and 3 bases from J, with 11 bases between. CDR3 in amino acids: CASQGRGYNEQFF. The CDR3 nucleotides read TGTGCCAGCCAAGGCAGGGGCTACAATGAGCAGTTCTTC.

This chain links TRBV2 with TRBJ2-3; no firm D call. This CDR3 is built from 12 residues. V lost 9 bases, J lost 3 bases, and 10 bases lay in between. Germline CDR1 is SNHLY and CDR2 is FYNNEI. The CDR3 reads CASLLKTDTQYF. Written as DNA, the CDR3 is TGTGCCAGTTTACTAAAGACAGATACGCAGTATTTT.

The CDR3 nucleotides are TGTGCCAGTAGTGGGGGTGTAGGCGAGCAGTACTTC. Its translation: CASSGGVGEQYF. This chain connects TRBV19 to TRBJ2-7; either TRBD1 or TRBD2 may fit D (5 bases each). V lost 5 bases and J 6 bases, leaving 11 bases between the germline ends. The CDR3 has 12 amino acids. Germline CDR1 LNHDA, CDR2 SQIVND (reference sequence).

The V call is TRBV20-1, the J call TRBJ2-7; D remains unclear. The CDR3 covers 11 residues. Trimming cost V 6 bases and J 2 bases, with 8 bases left between them. The V gene's germline CDR1 is DFQATT and CDR2 SNEGSKA (reference sequence). This CDR3 reads CSALGTYEQYF. In nucleotides, the CDR3 is TGCAGTGCCTTGGGGACCTACGAGCAGTACTTC.

The rearrangement links TRBV2 to TRBJ1-3; a weak D match, TRBD1 (6 bases). Trimming pared 4 bases from V and 0 bases from J, leaving 25 bases between. The CDR3 loop spans 20 amino acids. Germline V CDR1 and CDR2: SNHLY, FYNNEI. CDR3 loop: CASSGYRDTNSGPSGNTIYF. The CDR3 DNA reads as TGTGCCAGCAGTGGCTACCGGGACACAAATTCAGGGCCCTCTGGAAACACCATATATTTT.

This clone has just one count. The chain has TRBV7-9 and TRBJ1-2, with 9 bases matching TRBD1. The V gene end was trimmed by 5 bases and the J gene end by 7 bases; junction bases not matched to a gene: 14. This CDR3 is built from 16 residues. The germline V gene encodes CDR1 SEHNR and CDR2 FQNEAQ (reference sequence). The CDR3 here is CASSPSLSQGASGYTF. The DNA for the CDR3 is TGTGCCAGCAGCCCAAGCCTTTCACAGGGGGCGAGTGGCTACACCTTC.

To note about this clone: One junction end disagrees with the germline gene, perhaps due to a read error. This sequence joins TRBV7-7 and TRBJ2-5, with 11 bases that match TRBD2. The length of the CDR3 is 17 residues. Looked up from germline, CDR1 is SSHAT and CDR2 is FNYEAQ (reference sequence). The CDR3: CASSLTETSGVGETQYF. CDR3 DNA: TGTGCTAGCAGCCTAACGGAGACTAGCGGGGTGGGAGAGACCCAGTACTTC. The full variable domain, its missing parts supplied by reference TRBV7-7 and TRBJ2-5, is GAGVSQSPRYKVTKRGQDVTLRCDPISSHATLYWYQQALGQGPEFLTYFNYEAQPDKSGLPSDRFSAERPEGSISTLTIQRTEQRDSAMYRCASSLTETSGVGETQYFGPGTRLLVL.

V is TRBV24-1 and J is TRBJ2-1; 11 positions agree with TRBD2. CDR1 and CDR2 from the germline V gene are KGHDR and SFDVKD. The CDR3 is made up of 17 amino acids. Trimming cost V 4 bases and J 9 bases; bases outside gene matches: 13. The CDR3 region has the DNA TGTGCCACCAGTGACCCCGGACTAGCGGGCGGGTACGGTGAGCAGTTCTTC. Translation gives CATSDPGLAGGYGEQFF.

The table lists this clone with a few counts. V gene TRBV4-2 combines with J gene TRBJ2-2, with D unclear. V shed 0 bases and J shed 7 bases, with 6 bases lying between them. CDR3 length equals 13 residues. The germline V gene encodes CDR1 LGHNA and CDR2 YNFKEQ. CDR3 sequence: CASSQDWGGELFF. DNA of the CDR3: TGTGCCAGCAGCCAAGATTGGGGCGGGGAGCTGTTTTTT.

The chain couples TRBV19 to TRBJ1-1; tentatively, D is TRBD1 (6 bases). Germline V lookup: CDR1 LNHDA, CDR2 SQIVND (reference sequence). The CDR3 loop spans 14 amino acids. With 5 bases removed from V and 0 bases from J, the gap between germline ends came to 10 bases. CDR3 bases: TGTGCCAGTAGTGTTCCAGGGGTGAACACTGAAGCTTTCTTT. As protein: CASSVPGVNTEAFF.

This sequence joins TRBV4-2 and TRBJ1-5; D is possibly TRBD1 (6 bases). The CDR3 loop spans 15 amino acids. Between the trimmed V and J ends, which lost 2 bases and 3 bases, there was a span of 11 bases. Per the germline V gene, CDR1 is LGHNA and CDR2 is YNFKEQ. CDR3 nucleotides: TGTGCCAGCAGCCAACTCGCAGGGGACAATCAGCCCCAGCATTTT. Translating it yields CASSQLAGDNQPQHF.

The CDR3 is CASSETGGDTGELFF. The DNA for the CDR3 is TGTGCCAGCTCAGAAACAGGGGGCGACACCGGGGAGCTGTTTTTT. The V and J genes are TRBV18 and TRBJ2-2; 9 nucleotides agree with TRBD1. This CDR3 spans 15 amino acids. Trimming took 5 bases from V and 3 from J; bases not matched to a gene: 4. Germline-derived CDR1 and CDR2 are KGHSH and LQKENI.

The chain carries TRBV13 and TRBJ2-5; 8 nucleotides line up with TRBD2. Germline V gene sequence: CDR1 PRHDT, CDR2 FYEKMQ (reference sequence). The V gene end was trimmed by 6 bases and the J gene end by 5 bases; junction bases not matched to a gene: 5. The CDR3 has 13 amino acids. CDR3 region: CASRTAGAETQYF. DNA for the CDR3: TGTGCCAGCAGGACAGCGGGGGCTGAGACCCAGTACTTC.

The chain recombines TRBV2 with TRBJ2-2; 7 nucleotides agree with TRBD1. Germline CDR1 and CDR2: SNHLY and FYNNEI. Trimming cost V 9 bases and J 5 bases; bases outside gene matches: 9. CDR3 length: 14 residues. For the CDR3, the DNA is TGTGCCAGTCACCGATACAGGGGAACCGGGGAGCTGTTTTTT. It encodes CASHRYRGTGELFF.

V gene TRBV5-1 combines with J gene TRBJ1-6, with no clear D. CDR3 length equals 14 residues. Trimming left V 0 bases short and J 4 bases short, with 5 bases between. Germline V gives CDR1 SGHRS, CDR2 YFSETQ. DNA of the CDR3: TGCGCCAGCAGCTTGGCACAATATAATTCACCCCTCCACTTT. This sequence encodes CASSLAQYNSPLHF. The whole variable domain, remainder taken from reference TRBV5-1 and TRBJ1-6, is KAGVTQTPRYLIKTRGQQVTLSCSPISGHRSVSWYQQTPGQGLQFLFEYFSETQRNKGNFPGRFSGRQFSNSRSEMNVSTLELGDSALYLCASSLAQYNSPLHFGNGTRLTVT.

This chain links TRBV7-2 with TRBJ1-2; a possible D gene is TRBD1 (5 bases). The V end was cut by 5 bases, the J end by 8 bases, with 21 bases between. Germline V gene data show CDR1 as SGHTA and CDR2 as FQGNSA. The CDR3 is 15 residues long. CDR3 region: CASSPQSGTPAGYTF. The CDR3 nucleotides are TGTGCCAGCAGCCCTCAATCCGGGACTCCTGCAGGCTACACCTTC.

The chain uses TRBV6-5 and TRBJ1-1; 8 bases line up with TRBD1. This CDR3 has 16 amino acids. The ends lost 0 bases at V and 1 base at J; junction bases unmatched: 4. Germline V gene sequence: CDR1 MNHEY, CDR2 SVGAGI. CDR3 sequence reads: CASSYSIGTGNTEAFF. CDR3 nucleotides: TGTGCCAGCAGTTACTCGATCGGGACAGGGAACACTGAAGCTTTCTTT.

The chain couples TRBV11-2 to TRBJ2-5; 11 bases agree with TRBD1. V gave up 5 bases and J gave up 6 bases; unmatched junction bases: 5. Germline V lookup: CDR1 SGHAT, CDR2 FQNNGV. The CDR3 spans 14 residues. This CDR3 reads CASSPGTGGKTQYF. In nucleotides, the CDR3 is TGTGCCAGCAGCCCAGGGACAGGGGGAAAGACCCAGTACTTC.

This chain links TRBV28 with TRBJ1-6; unclear D gene. Trimming left V 6 bases short and J 10 bases short, with 16 bases between. This CDR3 has 14 amino acids. Germline V gene sequence: CDR1 MDHEN, CDR2 SYDVKM. The chain's CDR3 is CASSPTGKMSPLHF. In DNA form, the CDR3 reads TGTGCCAGCAGCCCGACTGGGAAGATGTCACCCCTCCACTTT.

The genes are TRBV5-1 and TRBJ2-2, with TRBD2 identical over 12 bases. The CDR3 is 14 residues long. In germline, CDR1 is SGHRS, CDR2 YFSETQ. Trimming cost V 7 bases and J 6 bases; bases outside gene matches: 4. CDR3 loop: CASSLAGGAGELFF. Here the CDR3 DNA reads TGCGCCAGCTCACTAGCGGGGGGCGCCGGGGAGCTGTTTTTT.

The V and J genes are TRBV5-5 and TRBJ1-5, with TRBD1 matching over 7 bases. CDR3 length equals 15 residues. The J segment lost 4 bases and the V segment lost 4 bases, leaving 8 bases of the junction unmatched. The germline gives CDR1 SGHKS, CDR2 YYEKEE (reference sequence). This chain's CDR3 is CASSLRDSFNQPQHF. CDR3 bases: TGTGCCAGCAGCCTCCGGGACAGTTTTAATCAGCCCCAGCATTTT.

The chain recombines TRBV4-2 with TRBJ2-7; D is unclear. V was clipped by 3 bases and J by 0 bases, with 6 bases between them. Germline values: CDR1 LGHNA, CDR2 YNFKEQ. The CDR3 has 13 amino acids. Here the CDR3 reads CASSHRRSYEQYF. The CDR3 DNA follows: TGTGCCAGCAGCCACCGCCGCTCCTACGAGCAGTACTTC.

The rearrangement uses TRBV6-5 and TRBJ1-2; TRBD1 agrees at 7 bases. There are 14 residues in the CDR3. With 3 bases clipped from V and 8 bases from J, the junction kept 9 bases outside the gene matches. Looked up from germline, CDR1 is MNHEY and CDR2 is SVGAGI. The CDR3: CASSYSTGYGGYTF. The CDR3 coding sequence is TGTGCCAGCAGTTATTCGACAGGGTATGGCGGCTACACCTTC.